Reported below is one T cell receptor (beta chain). Its antigen is as yet unknown. This sample is part of a study of OX40 agonist ivuxolimab in advanced cancers. Study conclusions and caveats: Partial responders at 0.1-3.0 mg/kg showed near-lowest clonal expansion.

Sequencing used immunoSEQ multiplex PCR; TCRdb keeps in-frame clones, though not all of them. The table includes approximately 90,000 clones, 91% detected once. CDR1 SGHDT and CDR2 YYEEEE come from the germline V gene. Deletions cut 4 bases from V and 2 bases from J, with 10 bases between. There are 13 residues in the CDR3. Here the sequenced sample was CD4+ or CD8+ T cells sorted from blood, taken in a trial of the OX40 agonist ivuxolimab. This receptor was identified in an adult with an advanced solid tumor such as melanoma, head and neck, liver or kidney cancer. The chain links TRBV5-6 to TRBJ2-7; D is unclear. In DNA form, the CDR3 reads TGTGCCAGCAGCCTTGGACGCACCTACGAGCAGTACTTC. It specifies CASSLGRTYEQYF.